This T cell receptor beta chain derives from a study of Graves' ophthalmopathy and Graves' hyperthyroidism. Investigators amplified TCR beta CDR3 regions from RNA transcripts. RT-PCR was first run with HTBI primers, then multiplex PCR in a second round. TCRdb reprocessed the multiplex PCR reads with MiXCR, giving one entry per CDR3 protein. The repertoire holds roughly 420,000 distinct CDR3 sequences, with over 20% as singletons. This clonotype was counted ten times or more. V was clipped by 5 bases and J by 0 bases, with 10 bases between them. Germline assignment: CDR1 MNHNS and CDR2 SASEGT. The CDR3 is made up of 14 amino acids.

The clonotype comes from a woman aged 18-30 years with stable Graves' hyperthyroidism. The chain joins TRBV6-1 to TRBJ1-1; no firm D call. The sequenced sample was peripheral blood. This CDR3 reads CASSRIFMNTEAFF. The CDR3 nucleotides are TGTGCCAGCAGTAGGATCTTCATGAACACTGAAGCTTTCTTT.